The rows below give T cell receptor beta chains drawn from one sample of a study of beta chain features in type 1 diabetes. Sequenced by immunoSEQ multiplex PCR; TCRdb stores in-frame clones only, minus some. The sample shows 110,000 to 150,000 clones, less than 9% of them seen only once. The sequencing sample was made of central memory CD4+ T cells from blood. The source of these receptors is a woman aged 30 to 39 in good health. CDR3s leave out the opening cysteine and the closing phenylalanine or tryptophan. Rows give clone size only sometimes, using once, few, many, or a class for an expanded clone.

few	TRBJ1-1	TRBV27	ASSPTQGLNTEAF
many	TRBJ2-7	TRBV23-1	ASSQWDRAWYEQY
NA	TRBJ2-5	TRBV9	ASSVAAGYSQETQY
NA	TRBJ1-4	TRBV30	AWSQGAGKLF
NA	TRBJ1-2	TRBV7-9	ASSKTGGAGGYT
few	TRBJ2-1	TRBV21-1	ASSKGFPAGDLNEQF
NA	TRBJ2-7	TRBV29-1	SVELGRKDYEQY
many	TRBJ2-5	TRBV13	ASSFRRAGVETQY
NA	TRBJ1-5	TRBV5-1	ASSLGQGQPQH
many	TRBJ2-6	TRBV5-1	ASSSGGTGANVLT
NA	TRBJ2-3	TRBV6-6	ASSAPQGLRPDTQY
few	TRBJ2-7	TRBV18	ASSPGTRTYEQY
few	TRBJ2-7	TRBV9	ASSLGLAYEQY
NA	TRBJ2-2	TRBV4-3	ASSRASGQGTGELF
many	TRBJ2-2	TRBV7-3	ASSRQGGNTGELF
few	TRBJ2-4	TRBV6-5	ASTSGSGRNIQY
many	TRBJ1-1	TRBV11-1	ASSIPRGSLGKAF
NA	TRBJ1-1	TRBV7-3	ASSRTTGLNTEAF
many	TRBJ2-1	TRBV23-1	ASSQSGEGPTSYNEQF
NA	TRBJ2-7	TRBV5-4	ASSLGTGFSYEQY
NA	TRBJ1-2	TRBV5-1	ASSPGTEANYGYT
NA	TRBJ2-2	TRBV4-2	ASNRDYSGSRGNTGELF
NA	TRBJ2-1	TRBV7-9	ASSLGGRGSSYNEQF